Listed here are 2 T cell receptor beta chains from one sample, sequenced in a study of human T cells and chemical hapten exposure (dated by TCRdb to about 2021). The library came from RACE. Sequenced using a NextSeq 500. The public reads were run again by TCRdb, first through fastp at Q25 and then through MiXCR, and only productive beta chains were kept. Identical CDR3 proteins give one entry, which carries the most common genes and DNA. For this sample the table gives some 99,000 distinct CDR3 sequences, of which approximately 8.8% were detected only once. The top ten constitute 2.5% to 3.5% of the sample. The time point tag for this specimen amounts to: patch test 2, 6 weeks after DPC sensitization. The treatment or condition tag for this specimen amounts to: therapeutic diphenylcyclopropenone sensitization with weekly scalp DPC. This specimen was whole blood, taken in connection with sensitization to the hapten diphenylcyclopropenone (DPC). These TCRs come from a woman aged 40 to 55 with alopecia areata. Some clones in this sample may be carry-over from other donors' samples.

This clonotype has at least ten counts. Written as DNA, the CDR3 is TGTGCCAGCTTCTCTGGAAACACCATATATTTT. As protein: CASFSGNTIYF. The chain employs TRBV12-3 or TRBV12-4 and TRBJ1-3; D is undetermined. Trimming removed 8 bases from V and 0 bases from J, with 2 bases in between. This CDR3 spans 11 amino acids.

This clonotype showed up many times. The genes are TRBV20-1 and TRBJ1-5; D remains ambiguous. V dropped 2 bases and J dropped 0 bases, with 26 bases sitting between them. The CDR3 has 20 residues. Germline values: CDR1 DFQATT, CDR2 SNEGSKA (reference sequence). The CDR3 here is CSARREASPGQYYSNQPQHF. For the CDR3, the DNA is TGCAGTGCTAGAAGGGAAGCGTCTCCCGGCCAGTATTATAGCAATCAGCCCCAGCATTTT.